This note documents a single T cell receptor (beta chain) sequence. Its antigen is unidentified. This sample stems from a study of T cell repertoires in cytomegalovirus infection. Study as a whole: CMV infection and matching HLA type were both indicated by public TCR beta signatures. Findings and caveats of the study: Cumulative public TCR beta family frequency identified carriers of CMV plus the relevant HLA. Ex vivo responses were dominated by HLA-C-restricted CMV-specific TCR beta clonotypes.

TCRdb reanalysed the reads using MiXCR and keeps one entry per CDR3 protein. Here the sample spans 450,000 to 600,000 distinct CDR3 sequences, roughly 43% being singletons. The germline CDR1 and CDR2 sequences are SGHNT and YENEEA. V was shortened by 3 bases and J by 6 bases, with 10 bases between the two germline ends. There are 13 residues in the CDR3. The chain combines TRBV11-3 with TRBJ2-3, with D perhaps TRBD2 (5 bases). The sequence came from a human donor in good health (CMV status not recorded). Some clones in this sample may be carry-over from other donors' samples. This sample comprised cultured PBMCs, obtained from culture after CMV antigen stimulation. CDR3 DNA: TGTGCCAGCAGCTTCACAGCGGAGGATACGCAGTATTTT. Its protein product is CASSFTAEDTQYF.